A selection of T cell receptor beta chains follows, all from one sample in a study of blood T cell repertoires in COVID-19. Only in-frame clones appear in the TCRdb table, and some are missing; sequencing was by immunoSEQ multiplex PCR. Here the sample spans about 200,000 clones, roughly 85% being singletons. Sequencing used peripheral blood. These receptors were collected from an elderly woman with acute or convalescent COVID-19. The CDR3 runs from the conserved cysteine through the conserved F or W. A D gene is named only where the DNA matches it firmly. Clone size is shown for a subset of rows, as once, few, many or a class of expanded clone.

D gene,V gene,J gene,clone size,CDR3 protein,CDR3 DNA
.,TRBV7-2,TRBJ2-5,.,CASSQTGFQETQYF,TGTGCCAGCAGCCAGACAGGTTTCCAAGAGACCCAGTACTTC
TRBD2,TRBV4-1,TRBJ2-7,.,CASSQDWKFGGGIYEQYF,TGCGCCAGCAGCCAAGATTGGAAGTTTGGCGGGGGAATCTACGAGCAGTACTTC
TRBD1,TRBV5-1,TRBJ2-7,.,CASSPWTGVTIEQYF,TGCGCCAGCAGCCCGTGGACAGGGGTTACCATCGAGCAGTACTTC
.,TRBV6-6,TRBJ1-3,.,CASSPHTDSLGNTIYF,TGTGCCAGCAGTCCACACACCGACAGCCTTGGAAACACCATATATTTT
TRBD2,TRBV3-1/TRBV3-2,TRBJ2-7,.,CASSRLAGGYEQYF,TGTGCCAGCAGCCGACTAGCGGGAGGATACGAGCAGTACTTC
TRBD1,TRBV24-1,TRBJ2-2,few,CATSVGTGLTGELFF,TGTGCCACCAGTGTGGGGACAGGGCTTACCGGGGAGCTGTTTTTT
.,TRBV9,TRBJ1-6,.,CASSVGGGNSPLHF,TGTGCCAGCAGCGTAGGGGGCGGAAATTCACCCCTCCACTTT
TRBD1,TRBV2,TRBJ1-3,.,CASTADRGGNTIYF,TGTGCCAGCACCGCGGACAGGGGAGGAAACACCATATATTTT
.,TRBV12-3/TRBV12-4,TRBJ2-1,.,CASSYVAEQFF,TGTGCCAGCAGTTACGTAGCGGAGCAGTTCTTC
.,TRBV2,TRBJ2-7,.,CASGGFGEQYF,TGTGCCAGCGGGGGGTTTGGGGAGCAGTACTTC
.,TRBV28,TRBJ2-3,.,CASSLAGTVHDTQYF,TGTGCCAGCAGTTTGGCGGGGACAGTTCACGATACGCAGTATTTT
.,TRBV24-1,TRBJ1-1,once,CATTDSIAEAFF,TGTGCCACCACAGACTCGATCGCTGAAGCTTTCTTT
TRBD1,TRBV7-9,TRBJ1-2,.,CASTRQGASNYGYTF,TGTGCCAGCACCCGACAGGGGGCTTCTAACTATGGCTACACCTTC
TRBD1,TRBV5-1,TRBJ1-1,.,CASRVQGMNTEAFF,TGCGCCAGCAGAGTACAGGGGATGAACACTGAAGCTTTCTTT
TRBD2,TRBV30,TRBJ2-4,.,CAWSVRASGRGGIQYF,TGTGCCTGGAGTGTCCGGGCTAGCGGAAGAGGAGGCATTCAGTACTTC
TRBD1,TRBV6-1,TRBJ1-1,few,CASSDPGQGPTEAFF,TGTGCCAGCAGTGACCCAGGACAGGGCCCCACTGAAGCTTTCTTT
TRBD2,TRBV19,TRBJ2-1,.,CASSIPSGNRGEQFF,TGTGCCAGTAGTATTCCCAGCGGGAATCGGGGTGAGCAGTTCTTC
TRBD2,TRBV6-5,TRBJ2-5,.,CASSLLAGNQETQYF,TGTGCCAGCAGCCTACTAGCGGGAAACCAAGAGACCCAGTACTTC
.,TRBV28,TRBJ1-2,.,CASSLVQTNYGYTF,TGTGCCAGCAGTTTAGTCCAAACTAACTATGGCTACACCTTC
TRBD1,TRBV14,TRBJ1-2,.,CASSQDWTGYGGYTF,TGTGCCAGCAGCCAAGATTGGACAGGTTATGGAGGCTACACCTTC
TRBD1,TRBV3-1/TRBV3-2,TRBJ1-2,.,CASSQLDRVGYGYTF,TGTGCCAGCAGCCAATTGGACAGGGTGGGCTATGGCTACACCTTC
TRBD1,TRBV28,TRBJ1-1,.,CASSFGDRDNTEAFF,TGTGCCAGCAGTTTCGGGGACAGGGATAACACTGAAGCTTTCTTT
.,TRBV7-3,TRBJ1-1,once,CASSLGGEAFF,TGTGCCAGCAGCTTAGGAGGGGAAGCTTTCTTT
.,TRBV7-2,TRBJ2-1,.,CASSLVRDNPNEQFF,TGTGCCAGCAGCTTAGTTCGGGACAATCCCAATGAGCAGTTCTTC
TRBD1,TRBV5-1,TRBJ2-4,few,CASSIGQGKNIQYF,TGCGCCAGCAGCATAGGACAGGGAAAAAACATTCAGTACTTC
TRBD1,TRBV24-1,TRBJ1-5,few,CATSDSGQGILTSNQPQHF,TGTGCCACCAGTGATTCTGGACAGGGAATCCTAACGAGCAATCAGCCCCAGCATTTT
TRBD2,TRBV7-3,TRBJ2-3,.,CASSLGLAGVDTQYF,TGTGCCAGCAGCTTAGGGCTAGCGGGAGTAGATACGCAGTATTTT